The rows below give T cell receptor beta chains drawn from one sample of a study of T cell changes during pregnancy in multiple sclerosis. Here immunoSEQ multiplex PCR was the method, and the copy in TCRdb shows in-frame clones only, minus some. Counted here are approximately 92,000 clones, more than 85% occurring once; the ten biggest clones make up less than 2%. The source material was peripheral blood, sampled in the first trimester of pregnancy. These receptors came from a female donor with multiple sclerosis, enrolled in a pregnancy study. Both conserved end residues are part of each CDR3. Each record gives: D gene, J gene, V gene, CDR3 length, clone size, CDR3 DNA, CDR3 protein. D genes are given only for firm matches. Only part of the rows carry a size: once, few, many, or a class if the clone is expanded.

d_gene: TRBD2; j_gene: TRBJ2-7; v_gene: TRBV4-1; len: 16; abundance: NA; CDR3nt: TGCGCCAGCAGCCAAGCTGGGACTAGCGGGAACTACGAGCAGTACTTC; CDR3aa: CASSQAGTSGNYEQYF
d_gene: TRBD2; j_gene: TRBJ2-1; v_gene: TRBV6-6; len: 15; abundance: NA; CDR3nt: TGTGCCAGCAGTTTAGCAGCGGGAGGGGCTGTTGAGCAGTTCTTC; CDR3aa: CASSLAAGGAVEQFF
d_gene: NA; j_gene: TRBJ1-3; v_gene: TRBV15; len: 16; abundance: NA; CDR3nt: TGTGCCACCAGCAGAGCGGACACCTACTCTGGAAACACCATATATTTT; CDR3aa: CATSRADTYSGNTIYF
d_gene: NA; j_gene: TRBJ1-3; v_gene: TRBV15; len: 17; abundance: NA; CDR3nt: TGTGCCACCAGCAGACAGGACACCACGTCCTCTGGAAACACCATATATTTT; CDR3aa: CATSRQDTTSSGNTIYF
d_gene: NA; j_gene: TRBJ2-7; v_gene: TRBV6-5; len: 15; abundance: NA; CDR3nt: TGTGCCAGCAGTTACTCGAGAGGGCTCTCCTACGAGCAGTACTTC; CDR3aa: CASSYSRGLSYEQYF
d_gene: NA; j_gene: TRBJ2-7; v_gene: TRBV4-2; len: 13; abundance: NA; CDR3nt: TGTGCCAGCAGCCAAGAGACCGCGGACGAGCAGTACTTC; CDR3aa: CASSQETADEQYF
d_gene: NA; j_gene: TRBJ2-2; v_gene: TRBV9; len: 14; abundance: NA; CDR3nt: TGTGCCAGCAGCGTACTTGCACGGGGCGGGGAGCTGTTTTTT; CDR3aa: CASSVLARGGELFF
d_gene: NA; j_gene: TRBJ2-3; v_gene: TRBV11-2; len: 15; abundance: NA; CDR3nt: TGTGCCAGCAGCTTAGATGGAGGGAAGGCAGATACGCAGTATTTT; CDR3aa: CASSLDGGKADTQYF
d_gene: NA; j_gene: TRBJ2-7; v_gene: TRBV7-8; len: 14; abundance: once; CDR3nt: TGTGCCAGCAGCTGGGGGCGGCGGTCCTACGAGCAGTACTTC; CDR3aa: CASSWGRRSYEQYF
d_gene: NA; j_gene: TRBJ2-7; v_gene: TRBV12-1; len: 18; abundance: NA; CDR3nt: TGTGCCAGCAGCCCTGGACTAGCGGTCGAGGTGGGTAGGAACGAGCAGTACTTC; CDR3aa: CASSPGLAVEVGRNEQYF
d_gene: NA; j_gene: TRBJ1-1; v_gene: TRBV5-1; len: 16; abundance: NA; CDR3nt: TGCGCCAGCAGCTTGGGAGTTGGGGGCCGGAACACTGAAGCTTTCTTT; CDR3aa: CASSLGVGGRNTEAFF
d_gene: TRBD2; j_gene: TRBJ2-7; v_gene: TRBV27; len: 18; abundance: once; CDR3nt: TGTGCCAGCAGTTTAATAGTGGGGACTAGCGGGAGAGCCTACGAGCAGTACTTC; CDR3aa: CASSLIVGTSGRAYEQYF
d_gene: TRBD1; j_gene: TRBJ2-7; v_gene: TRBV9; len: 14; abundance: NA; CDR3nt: TGTGCCAGCAGCGGAGGGGACAGGGGCTACGAGCAGTACTTC; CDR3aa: CASSGGDRGYEQYF
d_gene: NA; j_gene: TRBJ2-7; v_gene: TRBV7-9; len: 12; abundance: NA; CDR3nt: TGTGCCAGCGAGGACAGCTCCTACGAGCAGTACTTC; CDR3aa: CASEDSSYEQYF
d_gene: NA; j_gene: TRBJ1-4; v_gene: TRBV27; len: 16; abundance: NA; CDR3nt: TGTGCCAGCAATTTTGGGAGGGAGAGAACTAATGAAAAACTGTTTTTT; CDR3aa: CASNFGRERTNEKLFF
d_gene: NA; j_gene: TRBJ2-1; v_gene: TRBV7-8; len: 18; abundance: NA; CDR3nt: TGTGCCAGCAGCTCACGCCGGAGGAGGGAGGCCTCCTACAATGAGCAGTTCTTC; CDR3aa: CASSSRRRREASYNEQFF
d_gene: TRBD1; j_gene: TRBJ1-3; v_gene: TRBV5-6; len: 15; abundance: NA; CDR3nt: TGTGCCAGCAGCCCGGGACAGGGATTAGCAAACACCATATATTTT; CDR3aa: CASSPGQGLANTIYF
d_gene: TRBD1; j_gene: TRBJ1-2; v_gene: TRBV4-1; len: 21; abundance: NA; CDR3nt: TGCGCCAGCAGCGGAGGACACGAAGACAGGGCCGCCCTTATAGGGGACTATGGCTACACCTTC; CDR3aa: CASSGGHEDRAALIGDYGYTF
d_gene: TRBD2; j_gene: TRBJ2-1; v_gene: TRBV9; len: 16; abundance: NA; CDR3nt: TGTGCCAGCAGCGTGGGACTAGCGGACCTGGGGGGTGAGCAGTTCTTC; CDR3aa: CASSVGLADLGGEQFF
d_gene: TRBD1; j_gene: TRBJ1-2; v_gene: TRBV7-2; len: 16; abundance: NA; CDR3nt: TGTGCCAGCAGCTCGGCCGATGGACAGGGAAGCTATGGCTACACCTTC; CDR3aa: CASSSADGQGSYGYTF
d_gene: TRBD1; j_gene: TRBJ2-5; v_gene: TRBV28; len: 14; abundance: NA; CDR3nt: TGTGCCAGCAGTTTCGGGACAGGGCAAGAGACCCAGTACTTC; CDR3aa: CASSFGTGQETQYF
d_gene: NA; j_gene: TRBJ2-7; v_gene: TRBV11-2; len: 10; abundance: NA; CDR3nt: TGTGCCAGCGCGGGGAGGGAGCAGTACTTC; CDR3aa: CASAGREQYF
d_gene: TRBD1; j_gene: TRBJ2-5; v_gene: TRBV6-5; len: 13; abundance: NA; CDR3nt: TGTGCCAGCCATACAGGGGGTTGGGAGACCCAGTACTTC; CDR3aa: CASHTGGWETQYF
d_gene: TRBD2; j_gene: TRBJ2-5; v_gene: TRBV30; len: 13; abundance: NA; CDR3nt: TGTGCCTGCACGGGACTAGAGCAAGAGACCCAGTACTTC; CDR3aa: CACTGLEQETQYF
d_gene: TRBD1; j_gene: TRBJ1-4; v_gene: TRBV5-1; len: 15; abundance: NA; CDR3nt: TGCGCCAGCAGCTTACAGGGGGTAACTAATGAAAAACTGTTTTTT; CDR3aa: CASSLQGVTNEKLFF
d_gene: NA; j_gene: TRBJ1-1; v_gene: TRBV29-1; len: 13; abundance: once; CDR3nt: TGCAGCGTACAGACGAACATGAACACTGAAGCTTTCTTT; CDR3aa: CSVQTNMNTEAFF
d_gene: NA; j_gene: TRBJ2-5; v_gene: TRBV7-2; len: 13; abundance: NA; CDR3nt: TGTGCCAGCAGCTTATCCTTCCAAGAGACCCAGTACTTC; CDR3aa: CASSLSFQETQYF
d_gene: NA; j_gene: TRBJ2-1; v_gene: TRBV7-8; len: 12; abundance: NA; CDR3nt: TGTGCCAGCAGCGCGGGGCTCGTCGAGCAGTTCTTC; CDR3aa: CASSAGLVEQFF
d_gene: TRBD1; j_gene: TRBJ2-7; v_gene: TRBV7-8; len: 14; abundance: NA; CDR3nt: TGTGCCAGCAGCGGCCGGGACAGGGTCGTCGAGCAGTACTTC; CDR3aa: CASSGRDRVVEQYF